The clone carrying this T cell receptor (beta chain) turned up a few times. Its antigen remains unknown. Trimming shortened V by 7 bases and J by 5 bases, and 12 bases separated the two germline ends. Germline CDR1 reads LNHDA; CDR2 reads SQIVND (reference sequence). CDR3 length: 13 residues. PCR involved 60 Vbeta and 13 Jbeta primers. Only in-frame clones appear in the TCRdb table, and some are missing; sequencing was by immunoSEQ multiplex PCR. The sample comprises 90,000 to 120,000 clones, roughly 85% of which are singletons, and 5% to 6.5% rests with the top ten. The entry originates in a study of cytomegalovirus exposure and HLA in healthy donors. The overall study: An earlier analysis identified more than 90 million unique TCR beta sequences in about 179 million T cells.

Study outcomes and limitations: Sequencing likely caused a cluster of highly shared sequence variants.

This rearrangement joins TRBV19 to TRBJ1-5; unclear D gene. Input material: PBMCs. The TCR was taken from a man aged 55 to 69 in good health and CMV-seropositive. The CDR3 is CASMEGLDQPQHF. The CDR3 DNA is TGTGCCAGTATGGAAGGACTCGATCAGCCCCAGCATTTT.